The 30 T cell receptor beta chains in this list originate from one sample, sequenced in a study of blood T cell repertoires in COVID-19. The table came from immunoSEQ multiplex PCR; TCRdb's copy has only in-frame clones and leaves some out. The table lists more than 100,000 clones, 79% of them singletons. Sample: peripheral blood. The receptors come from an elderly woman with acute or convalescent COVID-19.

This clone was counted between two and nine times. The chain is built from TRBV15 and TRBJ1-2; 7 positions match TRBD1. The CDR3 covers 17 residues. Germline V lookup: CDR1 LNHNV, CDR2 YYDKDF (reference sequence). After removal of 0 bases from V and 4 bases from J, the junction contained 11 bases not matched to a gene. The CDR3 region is CATSRDPTGWIGYGYTF. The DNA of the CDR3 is TGTGCCACCAGCAGAGATCCGACAGGGTGGATCGGCTATGGCTACACCTTC.

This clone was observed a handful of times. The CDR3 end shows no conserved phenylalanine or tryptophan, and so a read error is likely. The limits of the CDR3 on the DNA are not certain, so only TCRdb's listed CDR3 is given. The CDR3 sequence: CASSYPGIDSPPTL. This sequence joins TRBV6-2 or TRBV6-3 and TRBJ1-2; TRBD1, as called in the table, went unchecked against the DNA. Ends included, the CDR3 has 14 residues. The germline V gene encodes CDR1 MNHEY and CDR2 SVGEGT.

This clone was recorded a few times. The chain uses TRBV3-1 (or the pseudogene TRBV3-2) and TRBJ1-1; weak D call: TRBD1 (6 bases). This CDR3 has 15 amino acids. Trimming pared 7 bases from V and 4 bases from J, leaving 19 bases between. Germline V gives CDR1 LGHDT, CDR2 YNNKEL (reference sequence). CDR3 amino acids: CASTSQGRIGTEAFF. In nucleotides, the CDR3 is TGTGCCAGCACAAGCCAGGGGAGAATTGGCACTGAAGCTTTCTTT.

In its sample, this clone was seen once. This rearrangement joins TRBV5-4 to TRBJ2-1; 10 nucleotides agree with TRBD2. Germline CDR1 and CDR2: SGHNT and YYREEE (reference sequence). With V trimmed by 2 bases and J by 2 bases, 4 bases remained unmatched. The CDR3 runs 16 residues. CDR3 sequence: CASSLGAGGTYNEQFF. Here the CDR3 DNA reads TGTGCCAGCAGCTTAGGAGCGGGGGGGACCTACAATGAGCAGTTCTTC. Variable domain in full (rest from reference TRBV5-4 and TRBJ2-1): ETGVTQSPTHLIKTRGQQVTLRCSSQSGHNTVSWYQQALGQGPQFIFQYYREEENGRGNFPPRFSGLQFPNYSSELNVNALELDDSALYLCASSLGAGGTYNEQFFGPGTRLTVL.

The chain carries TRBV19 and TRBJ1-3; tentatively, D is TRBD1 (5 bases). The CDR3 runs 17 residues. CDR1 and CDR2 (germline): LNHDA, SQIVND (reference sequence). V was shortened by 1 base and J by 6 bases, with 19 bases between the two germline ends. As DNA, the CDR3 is TGTGCCAGTAGTATAGTTACAGGCGGCGCCTCGGTAAACACCATATATTTT. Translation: CASSIVTGGASVNTIYF.

This CDR3 reads CASSPVAYNEQFF. CDR3 nucleotides: TGTGCCAGCTCACCGGTAGCCTACAATGAGCAGTTCTTC. The V gene is TRBV18, the J gene TRBJ2-1, with D unresolved. V dropped 3 bases and J dropped 2 bases, with 5 bases sitting between them. From germline, CDR1 is KGHSH and CDR2 LQKENI. The CDR3 runs to 13 residues.

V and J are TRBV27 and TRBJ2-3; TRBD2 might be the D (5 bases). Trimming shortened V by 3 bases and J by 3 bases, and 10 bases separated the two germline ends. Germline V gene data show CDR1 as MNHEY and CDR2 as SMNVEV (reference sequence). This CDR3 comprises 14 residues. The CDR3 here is CASSFDPGTDTQYF. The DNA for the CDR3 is TGTGCCAGCAGTTTTGACCCGGGAACAGATACGCAGTATTTT.

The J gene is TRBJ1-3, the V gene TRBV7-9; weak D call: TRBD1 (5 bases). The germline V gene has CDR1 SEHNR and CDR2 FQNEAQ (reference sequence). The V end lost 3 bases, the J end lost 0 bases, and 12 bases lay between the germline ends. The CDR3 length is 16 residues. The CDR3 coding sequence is TGTGCCAGCAGCTTGCGGGGCCTTAGCTCTGGAAACACCATATATTTT. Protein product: CASSLRGLSSGNTIYF.

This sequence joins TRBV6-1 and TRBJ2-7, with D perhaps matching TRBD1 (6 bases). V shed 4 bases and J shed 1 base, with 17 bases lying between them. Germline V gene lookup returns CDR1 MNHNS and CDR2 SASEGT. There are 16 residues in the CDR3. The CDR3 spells CASSARDTRLSYEQYF. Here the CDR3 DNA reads TGTGCCAGCAGTGCCCGGGACACAAGGCTATCCTACGAGCAGTACTTC.

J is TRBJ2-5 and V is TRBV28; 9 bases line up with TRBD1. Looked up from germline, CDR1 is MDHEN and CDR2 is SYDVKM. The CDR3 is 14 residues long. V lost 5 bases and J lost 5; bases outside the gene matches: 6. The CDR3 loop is CASSPGTGRETQYF. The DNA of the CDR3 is TGTGCCAGCAGTCCCGGGACAGGGAGGGAGACCCAGTACTTC.

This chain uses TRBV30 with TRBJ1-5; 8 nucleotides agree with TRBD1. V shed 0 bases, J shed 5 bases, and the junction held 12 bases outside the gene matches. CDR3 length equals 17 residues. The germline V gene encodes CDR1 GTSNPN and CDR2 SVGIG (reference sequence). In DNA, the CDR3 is TGTGCCTGGAGTGTAGGAGCACCGACAGGGGCCCATCAGCCCCAGCATTTT. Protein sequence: CAWSVGAPTGAHQPQHF.

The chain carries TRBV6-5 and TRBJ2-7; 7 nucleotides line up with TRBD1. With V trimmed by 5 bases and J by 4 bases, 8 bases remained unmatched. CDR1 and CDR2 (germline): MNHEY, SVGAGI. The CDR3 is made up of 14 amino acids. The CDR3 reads CASSQSGGVYEQYF. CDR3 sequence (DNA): TGTGCCAGCAGTCAATCAGGGGGTGTTTACGAGCAGTACTTC.

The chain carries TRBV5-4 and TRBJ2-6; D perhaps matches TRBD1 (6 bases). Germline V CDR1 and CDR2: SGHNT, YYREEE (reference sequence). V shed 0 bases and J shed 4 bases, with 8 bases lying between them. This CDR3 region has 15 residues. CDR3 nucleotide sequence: TGTGCCAGCAGCTTGGGGGGGACAGGGGCCAACGTCCTGACTTTC. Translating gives CASSLGGTGANVLTF.

The CDR3 loop reads CASSTGTGRGTEAFF. CDR3 DNA: TGTGCCAGCAGTACCGGGACAGGGCGGGGGACTGAAGCTTTCTTT. The chain carries TRBV2 and TRBJ1-1, with 9 bases identical to TRBD1. CDR3 length: 15 amino acids. V shed 5 bases and J 5 bases; nucleotides not matched to a gene: 9. CDR1 is SNHLY, CDR2 FYNNEI, per germline.

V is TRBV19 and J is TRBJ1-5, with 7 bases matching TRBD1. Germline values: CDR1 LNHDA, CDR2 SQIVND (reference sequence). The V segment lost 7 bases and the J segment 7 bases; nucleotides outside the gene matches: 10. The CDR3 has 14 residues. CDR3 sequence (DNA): TGTGCCAGTACTCGGGACAGTCAGGAACAGCCCCAGCATTTT. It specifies CASTRDSQEQPQHF. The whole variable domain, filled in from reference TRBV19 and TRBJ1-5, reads DGGITQSPKYLFRKEGQNVTLSCEQNLNHDAMYWYRQDPGQGLRLIYYSQIVNDFQKGDIAEGYSVSREKKESFPLTVTSAQKNPTAFYLCASTRDSQEQPQHFGDGTRLSIL.

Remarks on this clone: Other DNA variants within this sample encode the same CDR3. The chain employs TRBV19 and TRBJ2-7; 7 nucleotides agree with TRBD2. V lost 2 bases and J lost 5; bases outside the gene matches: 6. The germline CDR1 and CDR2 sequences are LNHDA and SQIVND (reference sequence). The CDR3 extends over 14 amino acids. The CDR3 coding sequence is TGTGCCAGTAGTATACGCGGGAGCGGGGACGAGCAGTACTTC. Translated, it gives CASSIRGSGDEQYF.

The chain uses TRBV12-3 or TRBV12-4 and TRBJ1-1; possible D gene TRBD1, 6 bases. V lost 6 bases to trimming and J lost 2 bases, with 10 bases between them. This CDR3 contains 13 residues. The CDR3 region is CASRKQGNTEAFF. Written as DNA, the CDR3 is TGTGCCAGCAGGAAACAGGGAAACACTGAAGCTTTCTTT.

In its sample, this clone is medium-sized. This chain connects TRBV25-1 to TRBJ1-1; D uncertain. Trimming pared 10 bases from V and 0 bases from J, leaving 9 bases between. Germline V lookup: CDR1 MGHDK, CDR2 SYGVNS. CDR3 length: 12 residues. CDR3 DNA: TGTGCCACCAGGTCAATGAACACTGAAGCTTTCTTT. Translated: CATRSMNTEAFF.

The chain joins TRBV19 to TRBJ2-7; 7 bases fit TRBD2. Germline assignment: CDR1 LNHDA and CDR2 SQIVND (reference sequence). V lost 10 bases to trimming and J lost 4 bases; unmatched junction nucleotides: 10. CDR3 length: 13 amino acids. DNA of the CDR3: TGTGCCACATCCAGGACTAGGGGATACGAGCAGTACTTC. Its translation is CATSRTRGYEQYF.

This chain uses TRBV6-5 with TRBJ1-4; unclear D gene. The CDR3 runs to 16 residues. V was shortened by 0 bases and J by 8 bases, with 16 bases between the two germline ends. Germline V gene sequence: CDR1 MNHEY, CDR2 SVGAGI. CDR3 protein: CASSYSRPLRGEKLFF. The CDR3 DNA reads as TGTGCCAGCAGTTACTCTAGGCCCCTCAGAGGGGAAAAACTGTTTTTT.

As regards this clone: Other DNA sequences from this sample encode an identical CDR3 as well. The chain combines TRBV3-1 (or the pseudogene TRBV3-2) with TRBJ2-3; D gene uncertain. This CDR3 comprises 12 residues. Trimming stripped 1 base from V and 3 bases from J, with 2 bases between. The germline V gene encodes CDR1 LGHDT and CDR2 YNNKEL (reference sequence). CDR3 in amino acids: CASSQATDTQYF. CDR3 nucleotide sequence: TGTGCCAGCAGCCAAGCTACAGATACGCAGTATTTT.

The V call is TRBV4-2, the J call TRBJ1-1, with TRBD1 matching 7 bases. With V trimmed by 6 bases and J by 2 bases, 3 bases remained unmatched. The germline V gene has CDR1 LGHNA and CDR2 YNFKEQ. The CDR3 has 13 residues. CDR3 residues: CASRNRGNTEAFF. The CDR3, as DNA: TGTGCCAGCAGAAACAGGGGTAACACTGAAGCTTTCTTT.

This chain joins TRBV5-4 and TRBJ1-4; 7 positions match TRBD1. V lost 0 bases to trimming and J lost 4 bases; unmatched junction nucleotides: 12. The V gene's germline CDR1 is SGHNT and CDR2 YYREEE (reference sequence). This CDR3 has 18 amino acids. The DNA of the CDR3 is TGTGCCAGCAGCTTGGGTCGGAGTAAGACAGGGAGTAATGAAAAACTGTTTTTT. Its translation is CASSLGRSKTGSNEKLFF.

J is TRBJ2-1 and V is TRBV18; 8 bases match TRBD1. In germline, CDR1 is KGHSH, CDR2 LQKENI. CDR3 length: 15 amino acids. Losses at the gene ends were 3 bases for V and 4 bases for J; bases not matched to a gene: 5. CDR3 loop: CASSPDGQGYNEQFF. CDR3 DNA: TGTGCCAGCTCACCGGATGGACAGGGATACAATGAGCAGTTCTTC. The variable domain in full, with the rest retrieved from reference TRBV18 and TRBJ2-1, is NAGVMQNPRHLVRRRGQEARLRCSPMKGHSHVYWYRQLPEEGLKFMVYLQKENIIDESGMPKERFSAEFPKEGPSILRIQQVVRGDSAAYFCASSPDGQGYNEQFFGPGTRLTVL.

The CDR3 DNA is TGTGCCAGCAGCTCCGGCTCCGGGGGGAAACTGTTTTTT. Translation: CASSSGSGGKLFF. The chain links TRBV7-9 to TRBJ1-4; D may be TRBD1 (5 bases). CDR1 is SEHNR and CDR2 is FQNEAQ in the germline V gene (reference sequence). This CDR3 has 13 residues. V lost 4 bases and J 11 bases, leaving 14 bases between the germline ends.

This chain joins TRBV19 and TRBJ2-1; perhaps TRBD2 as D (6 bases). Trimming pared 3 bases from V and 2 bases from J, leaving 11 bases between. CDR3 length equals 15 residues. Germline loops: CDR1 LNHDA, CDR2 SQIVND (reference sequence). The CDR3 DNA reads TGTGCCAGTAGTATGGGAGGAACTCCCTACAATGAGCAGTTCTTC. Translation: CASSMGGTPYNEQFF.

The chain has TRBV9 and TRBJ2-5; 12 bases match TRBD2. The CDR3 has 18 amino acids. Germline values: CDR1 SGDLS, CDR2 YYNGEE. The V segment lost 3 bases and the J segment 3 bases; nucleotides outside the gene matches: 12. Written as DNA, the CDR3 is TGTGCCAGCAGCGGTGGTCCTAGCGGGAGGGCCTTAAAAGAGACCCAGTACTTC. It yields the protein CASSGGPSGRALKETQYF.

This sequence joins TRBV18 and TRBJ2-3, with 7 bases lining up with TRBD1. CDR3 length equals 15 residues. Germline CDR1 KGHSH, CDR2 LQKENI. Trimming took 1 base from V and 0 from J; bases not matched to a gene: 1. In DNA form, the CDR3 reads TGTGCCAGCTCACCACTACAGGGGAGCACAGATACGCAGTATTTT. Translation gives CASSPLQGSTDTQYF.

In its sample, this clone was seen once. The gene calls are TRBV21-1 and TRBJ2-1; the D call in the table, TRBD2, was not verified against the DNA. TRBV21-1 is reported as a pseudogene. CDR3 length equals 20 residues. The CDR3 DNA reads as TGTGCCAGCATCGCCGTGGGCCTAGCGGGAGAACGTAGCTCCTACAATGAGCAGTTCTTC. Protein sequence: CASIAVGLAGERSSYNEQFF.

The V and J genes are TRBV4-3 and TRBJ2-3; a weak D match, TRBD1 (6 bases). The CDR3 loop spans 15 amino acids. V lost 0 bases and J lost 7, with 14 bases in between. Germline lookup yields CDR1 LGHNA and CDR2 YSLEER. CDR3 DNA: TGCGCCAGCAGCCAAGATGGGGACACTCCTTATACGCAGTATTTT. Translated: CASSQDGDTPYTQYF.